What follows are 16 T cell receptor beta chains derived from one specimen sequenced in a study of shared clonotypes between healthy human individuals. Sequencing was performed with immunoSEQ multiplex PCR; in TCRdb, only in-frame clones are kept and a portion is missing. The table has 2 million to 2.5 million clones, 90% to 95% seen once. Sequencing input: naive CD4+ T cells from PBMCs. Subset denoted: CD45RA+ positively selected. These receptor sequences come from a man between 18 and 35 years old in good health. Some clones in this sample may be carry-over from other donors' samples.

The J gene is TRBJ2-1, the V gene TRBV7-3; D might be TRBD2 (6 bases). The germline V and J ends were trimmed by 3 bases and 7 bases, with 10 bases remaining between them. This CDR3 has 13 amino acids. CDR1 is SGHTA and CDR2 is FQGTGA in the germline V gene. CDR3 DNA sequence: TGTGCCAGCAGCTTGCTAGCGCTGAATGAGCAGTTCTTC. Protein product: CASSLLALNEQFF. Variable domain in full (rest from reference TRBV7-3 and TRBJ2-1): GAGVSQTPSNKVTEKGKYVELRCDPISGHTALYWYRQSLGQGPEFLIYFQGTGAADDSGLPNDRFFAVRPEGSVSTLKIQRTERGDSAVYLCASSLLALNEQFFGPGTRLTVL.

The chain has TRBV27 and TRBJ2-5; possibly TRBD2 for D (5 bases). Germline loops: CDR1 MNHEY, CDR2 SMNVEV (reference sequence). The CDR3 loop spans 19 amino acids. V gave up 5 bases and J gave up 2 bases, with 27 bases separating them. CDR3 coding DNA: TGTGCCAGCAGTCCGCAGCCCTCAGGTTTGGCGGGTGCTCAAGAGACCCAGTACTTC. Translating gives CASSPQPSGLAGAQETQYF.

This clone was observed a few times. This same CDR3 is encoded by further DNA sequences in the sample. This chain links TRBV5-1 with TRBJ1-1; D is unclear. Germline CDR1 reads SGHRS; CDR2 reads YFSETQ. The CDR3 length is 13 residues. The V end lost 0 bases, the J end lost 0 bases, and 3 bases lay between the germline ends. Written as DNA, the CDR3 is TGCGCCAGCAGCTTGGACCTGAACACTGAAGCTTTCTTT. Translation gives CASSLDLNTEAFF.

This clone showed up just once. The V gene is TRBV11-2, the J gene TRBJ2-5; the D gene could be TRBD1 or TRBD2 (6 bases each). CDR1 is SGHAT, CDR2 FQNNGV, per germline. This CDR3 spans 15 amino acids. The germline V and J ends were trimmed by 5 bases and 5 bases, with 18 bases remaining between them. The CDR3 reads CASSAQGHSGETQYF. CDR3 nucleotides: TGTGCCAGCAGCGCACAGGGACACAGCGGGGAGACCCAGTACTTC.

The chain joins TRBV5-4 to TRBJ2-7; D may be TRBD1 or TRBD2 (5 bases each). V lost 3 bases to trimming and J lost 4 bases, with 11 bases between them. This CDR3 spans 13 amino acids. CDR1 is SGHNT and CDR2 is YYREEE in the germline V gene (reference sequence). The CDR3 reads CASSSGTRYEQYF. The CDR3 DNA sequence: TGTGCCAGCAGCTCAGGGACGAGGTACGAGCAGTACTTC.

This sequence joins TRBV9 and TRBJ2-1; D assignment may be TRBD1 or TRBD2 (5 bases each). The CDR3 spans 16 residues. V gave up 0 bases and J gave up 5 bases, with 15 bases separating them. CDR1 and CDR2 (germline): SGDLS, YYNGEE. The CDR3 coding sequence is TGTGCCAGCAGCGTAGCGTCGGGGCTCCCTAACAATGAGCAGTTCTTC. Translated: CASSVASGLPNNEQFF.

The CDR3 spells CASSLGQPMNTEAFF. The DNA for the CDR3 is TGTGCCAGCAGCTTGGGACAGCCCATGAACACTGAAGCTTTCTTT. This chain connects TRBV5-4 to TRBJ1-1, with D tentatively TRBD1 (5 bases). V was cut by 0 bases and J by 0 bases, with 9 bases left in between. Germline CDR1 is SGHNT and CDR2 is YYREEE (reference sequence). The length of the CDR3 is 15 residues.

The V and J genes are TRBV4-1 and TRBJ1-4; the match to TRBD1 covers 9 bases. The V segment lost 2 bases and the J segment 7 bases; nucleotides outside the gene matches: 5. Germline V lookup: CDR1 MGHRA, CDR2 YSYEKL. The CDR3 is 15 residues long. CDR3 DNA: TGCGCCAGCAGCCAACCCGGGACAGGGAGTGAAAAACTGTTTTTT. It translates to CASSQPGTGSEKLFF.

The CDR3 nucleotides are TGTGCCAGAAGCTTGGCTAGAGGCAGGGGAGTAACCGGGGAGCTGTTTTTT. Translating it yields CARSLARGRGVTGELFF. This sequence joins TRBV5-3 and TRBJ2-2; possible D gene TRBD1, 6 bases. TRBV5-3 counts as an open reading frame of uncertain function. V was cut by 0 bases and J by 5 bases, with 17 bases left in between. CDR3 length: 17 amino acids.

J is TRBJ2-7 and V is TRBV6-6, with D uncertain. The CDR3 length is 14 residues. The germline CDR1 and CDR2 sequences are MNHNY and SVGAGI (reference sequence). V lost 2 bases to trimming and J lost 3 bases, with 11 bases between them. The CDR3 protein is CASSYRAPLYEQYF. As DNA, the CDR3 is TGTGCCAGCAGTTACAGGGCCCCTCTCTACGAGCAGTACTTC.

The table lists this clone with a count of one. The chain couples TRBV19 to TRBJ1-2, with D maybe TRBD1 (5 bases). Germline V gene sequence: CDR1 LNHDA, CDR2 SQIVND (reference sequence). Trimming cost V 7 bases and J 4 bases, with 10 bases left between them. The length of the CDR3 is 12 residues. The DNA for the CDR3 is TGTGCCAGTACCAGGGTTGGCTATGGCTACACCTTC. Amino acid sequence: CASTRVGYGYTF.

The chain has TRBV6-5 and TRBJ1-3; D gene ambiguous. Trimming shortened V by 6 bases and J by 3 bases, and 12 bases separated the two germline ends. In germline, CDR1 is MNHEY, CDR2 SVGAGI. The CDR3 covers 14 residues. This CDR3 is CASSTRNIGNTIYF. CDR3 DNA: TGTGCCAGCAGCACACGGAACATTGGAAACACCATATATTTT.

The V call is TRBV25-1, the J call TRBJ1-5, with D uncertain. Trimming took 6 bases from V and 5 from J, leaving 11 bases between them. CDR1 MGHDK and CDR2 SYGVNS come from the germline V gene. The CDR3 spans 13 residues. CDR3 region: CASRTDDYQPQHF. The CDR3 DNA is TGTGCCAGCAGGACTGATGACTATCAGCCCCAGCATTTT.

CDR3 loop: CASSRVSGANVLTF. CDR3 DNA: TGTGCCAGCAGTCGGGTGTCTGGGGCCAACGTCCTGACTTTC. This sequence joins TRBV5-5 and TRBJ2-6; D not certain. Looked up from germline, CDR1 is SGHKS and CDR2 is YYEKEE (reference sequence). V gave up 5 bases and J gave up 1 base, with 7 bases separating them. The CDR3 sequence is 14 residues long.

The chain recombines TRBV7-9 with TRBJ1-4; 9 bases are shared with TRBD1. The V gene end was trimmed by 5 bases and the J gene end by 0 bases; junction bases not matched to a gene: 10. Germline lookup yields CDR1 SEHNR and CDR2 FQNEAQ (reference sequence). The CDR3 is 18 residues long. The CDR3 DNA reads as TGTGCCAGCAGCCCTCGGTCGGGACAGGGTACAACTAATGAAAAACTGTTTTTT. Translated, it gives CASSPRSGQGTTNEKLFF. Combining the CDR3 with reference TRBV7-9 and TRBJ1-4 gives the whole variable domain DTGVSQNPRHKITKRGQNVTFRCDPISEHNRLYWYRQTLGQGPEFLTYFQNEAQLEKSRLLSDRFSAERPKGSFSTLEIQRTEQGDSAMYLCASSPRSGQGTTNEKLFFGSGTQLSVL.

The chain has TRBV29-1 and TRBJ2-1, with D hard to call. The V gene's germline CDR1 is SQVTM and CDR2 ANQGSEA. The CDR3 sequence is 15 residues long. The V gene lost 6 bases and the J gene lost 6 bases, with 21 bases spanning the gap. The CDR3 nucleotides read TGCAGCGTCCCCTCCCTCTGGCGTTCAGGCAATGAGCAGTTCTTC. It is translated as CSVPSLWRSGNEQFF.